This entry is about one T cell receptor beta chain. This sample is drawn from a study of T cell changes during pregnancy in multiple sclerosis. Measured with immunoSEQ multiplex PCR; TCRdb has only the in-frame clones, and not every one. The repertoire holds approximately 40,000 clones, with around 90% as singletons. The receptor was isolated from a female donor with multiple sclerosis, enrolled in a pregnancy study. This sample comprised CD4+ T cells from peripheral blood mononuclear cells, obtained before pregnancy.

CDR3 nucleotide sequence: TGTGCCAGCAGCTTGGGGTCCCTAGGTGAAAAACTGTTTTTT. Translated: CASSLGSLGEKLFF. The V gene is TRBV5-4, the J gene TRBJ1-4, with D unclear. The CDR3 is 14 residues long. CDR1 is SGHNT and CDR2 is YYREEE in the germline V gene (reference sequence). Trimming cost V 0 bases and J 7 bases, with 10 bases left between them.